Below, 19 T cell receptor beta chains from the same sample are listed, as sequenced in a study of beta chain features in type 1 diabetes. Overall study results and limits: A moderate, significant TCRB CDR3 shortening appeared in type 1 diabetes across four CD4+ subsets.

Their recognized antigens are unknown. Expressed TCRB transcripts were sequenced after all isolated RNA was converted to cDNA. The protocol was immunoSEQ multiplex PCR, while the TCRdb copy is restricted to in-frame clones and leaves out a portion. The data contain hundreds of thousands of clones, approximately 16% of them singletons. Source material: naive CD4+ T cells from blood. Receptor source: a man between 18 and 29 years old with type 1 diabetes.

V usage is TRBV28 and J usage is TRBJ2-5; 7 bases are a match to TRBD1. The CDR3 contains 20 residues. Germline V gives CDR1 MDHEN, CDR2 SYDVKM. V gave up 1 base and J gave up 7 bases; unmatched junction bases: 24. The DNA for the CDR3 is TGTGCCAGCAGTTTATCCCCAATCAGCCGAAGGACAGGACCAGGGGGGACCCAGTACTTC. This encodes CASSLSPISRRTGPGGTQYF.

There are a few counts of this clone. The CDR3 loop is CASSAGYYGYTF. The CDR3 bases are TGTGCCAGTAGTGCAGGGTACTATGGCTACACCTTC. The V and J genes are TRBV19 and TRBJ1-2, with a weak D call TRBD1 (5 bases). The V and J ends lost 5 bases and 3 bases respectively, with 7 bases between them. CDR1 and CDR2 from the germline V gene are LNHDA and SQIVND (reference sequence). CDR3 length: 12 amino acids.

The rearrangement joins TRBV29-1 to TRBJ2-5, with TRBD2 as a possible D gene (6 bases). Trimming pared 2 bases from V and 4 bases from J, leaving 11 bases between. Germline CDR1 and CDR2: SQVTM and ANQGSEA. CDR3 length equals 13 residues. The CDR3 bases are TGCAGCGTTGAATTCGTGACTAGAGAGACCCAGTACTTC. Translating it yields CSVEFVTRETQYF.

The genes are TRBV29-1 and TRBJ2-2, with D uncertain. This CDR3 has 13 residues. Germline lookup yields CDR1 SQVTM and CDR2 ANQGSEA. V lost 6 bases, J lost 5 bases, and 13 bases lay in between. CDR3 bases: TGCAGCGTCGTCTGGGCGCTGACCGGGGAGCTGTTTTTT. Its translation: CSVVWALTGELFF.

This clone has more than one count but fewer than ten. This chain connects TRBV28 to TRBJ2-1; the D gene is possibly TRBD2 (6 bases). CDR1 MDHEN and CDR2 SYDVKM come from the germline V gene. The ends were cut back, 3 bases at V and 4 bases at J, with 10 bases in the middle. This CDR3 comprises 14 residues. DNA of the CDR3: TGTGCCAGCAGTTTTCTAGCGAGTTACAATGAGCAGTTCTTC. This codes for CASSFLASYNEQFF.

V and J are TRBV19 and TRBJ1-1; D might be TRBD1 (5 bases). The CDR3 totals 15 residues. Germline lookup yields CDR1 LNHDA and CDR2 SQIVND (reference sequence). Trimming took 3 bases from V and 3 from J, leaving 14 bases between them. CDR3 loop: CASSMLGGEDTEAFF. CDR3 DNA: TGTGCCAGTAGTATGTTGGGGGGGGAGGACACTGAAGCTTTCTTT.

This rearrangement joins TRBV30 to TRBJ2-5; TRBD1 agrees at 7 bases. Germline CDR1 reads GTSNPN; CDR2 reads SVGIG (reference sequence). CDR3 length equals 12 residues. The ends lost 7 bases at V and 13 bases at J; junction bases unmatched: 15. The CDR3 here is CASNRGGVEWYF. The DNA for the CDR3 is TGTGCCTCCAACAGGGGTGGAGTCGAATGGTACTTC.

This chain uses TRBV7-2 with TRBJ1-1; a possible D gene is TRBD1 (5 bases). Germline CDR1 SGHTA, CDR2 FQGNSA. The CDR3 spans 13 residues. V was pared by 5 bases and J by 1 base, with 8 bases between. The CDR3 sequence: CASSITGNTEAFF. The DNA of the CDR3 is TGTGCCAGCAGCATTACAGGGAACACTGAAGCTTTCTTT. The complete variable domain, with remaining parts taken from reference TRBV7-2 and TRBJ1-1, reads GAGVSQSPSNKVTEKGKDVELRCDPISGHTALYWYRQSLGQGLEFLIYFQGNSAPDKSGLPSDRFSAERTGGSVSTLTIQRTQQEDSAVYLCASSITGNTEAFFGQGTRLTVV.

This clone was counted a few times. V usage is TRBV6-6 and J usage is TRBJ2-3; D is perhaps TRBD1 (5 bases). This CDR3 has 13 residues. V shed 10 bases and J shed 0 bases, with 11 bases lying between them. The germline V gene encodes CDR1 MNHNY and CDR2 SVGAGI (reference sequence). This CDR3 reads CATSRVSTDTQYF. CDR3 bases: TGTGCCACATCCAGGGTTAGCACAGATACGCAGTATTTT.

Only a few counts were recorded for this clone. The chain has TRBV19 and TRBJ1-1; D not resolved. V lost 2 bases and J 4 bases, leaving 5 bases between the germline ends. Germline CDR1 LNHDA, CDR2 SQIVND (reference sequence). CDR3 length: 12 amino acids. CDR3 sequence reads: CASSIIGTEAFF. Here the CDR3 DNA reads TGTGCCAGTAGTATAATCGGCACTGAAGCTTTCTTT.

This clone was observed a few times. The V and J genes are TRBV7-2 and TRBJ1-6; 9 nucleotides align to TRBD1. Trimming cost V 5 bases and J 10 bases; bases outside gene matches: 9. Germline V gene sequence: CDR1 SGHTA, CDR2 FQGNSA. CDR3 length: 15 amino acids. The chain's CDR3 is CASSPQTGGRSPLHF. CDR3 nucleotide sequence: TGTGCCAGCAGCCCCCAGACAGGGGGGAGGTCACCCCTCCACTTT.

This clone was seen a few times. This rearrangement joins TRBV19 to TRBJ2-1; 8 bases match TRBD1. Per the germline V gene, CDR1 is LNHDA and CDR2 is SQIVND (reference sequence). J lost 8 bases, V lost 5 bases, and 8 bases had no gene match. There are 14 residues in the CDR3. The CDR3: CASSPRTGRDEQFF. The CDR3 DNA reads as TGTGCCAGTAGTCCCAGGACAGGGCGGGATGAGCAGTTCTTC.

This clone has more than one count but fewer than ten. The chain links TRBV19 to TRBJ1-2; the match to TRBD1 covers 8 bases. Trimming cost V 6 bases and J 3 bases; bases outside gene matches: 6. This CDR3 contains 14 residues. Germline CDR1 reads LNHDA; CDR2 reads SQIVND (reference sequence). CDR3 loop: CASRTGAGDYGYTF. The CDR3 bases are TGTGCCAGTAGGACAGGGGCGGGAGACTATGGCTACACCTTC.

The V gene is TRBV14, the J gene TRBJ2-5, with 7 bases matching TRBD1. The CDR3 covers 16 residues. After removal of 0 bases from V and 2 bases from J, the junction contained 6 bases not matched to a gene. Per germline, CDR1 SGHDN and CDR2 FVKESK. The CDR3 sequence: CASSQDRGYYQETQYF. CDR3 DNA: TGTGCCAGCAGCCAAGACAGGGGGTACTATCAAGAGACCCAGTACTTC.

A few counts support this clone. V usage is TRBV9 and J usage is TRBJ2-4, with D maybe TRBD1 (6 bases). The germline gives CDR1 SGDLS, CDR2 YYNGEE. With 4 bases removed from V and 0 bases from J, the gap between germline ends came to 17 bases. This CDR3 spans 17 amino acids. CDR3 bases: TGTGCCAGCAGCCCACGGGACACTAGGATAGCCAAAAACATTCAGTACTTC. It is translated as CASSPRDTRIAKNIQYF.

This clone was detected a few times. In the same sample, other DNA sequences code for this CDR3. This sequence joins TRBV10-3 and TRBJ2-5, with 9 bases fitting TRBD1. Trimming took 6 bases from V and 4 from J; bases not matched to a gene: 0. Germline CDR1 and CDR2: ENHRY and SYGVKD. This CDR3 is built from 12 residues. The CDR3 loop reads CAIRGQGETQYF. CDR3 coding DNA: TGTGCCATCAGGGGACAGGGAGAGACCCAGTACTTC.

The chain joins TRBV7-2 to TRBJ2-7; unclear D gene. The CDR3 loop spans 17 amino acids. The V end was cut by 0 bases, the J end by 0 bases, with 15 bases between. Germline-derived CDR1 and CDR2 are SGHTA and FQGNSA. CDR3 loop: CASSLAQWPITSYEQYF. The CDR3 DNA reads as TGTGCCAGCAGCTTAGCGCAGTGGCCCATTACCTCCTACGAGCAGTACTTC.

This sequence joins TRBV28 and TRBJ1-1; unclear D gene. Germline V CDR1 and CDR2: MDHEN, SYDVKM. The CDR3 runs 14 residues. V shed 4 bases and J shed 1 base, with 10 bases lying between them. CDR3 protein: CASSSPGSNTEAFF. The CDR3, as DNA: TGTGCCAGCAGTTCCCCGGGGTCGAACACTGAAGCTTTCTTT.

This chain joins TRBV18 and TRBJ2-1, with D possibly being TRBD1 (7 bases). Germline V lookup: CDR1 KGHSH, CDR2 LQKENI. V gave up 5 bases and J gave up 5 bases, with 19 bases separating them. This CDR3 spans 16 amino acids. The CDR3 nucleotides read TGTGCCAGCTCAGTCACGGTGCCAGGGGGGAACAATGAGCAGTTCTTC. Translation gives CASSVTVPGGNNEQFF. The whole variable domain, remainder taken from reference TRBV18 and TRBJ2-1, is NAGVMQNPRHLVRRRGQEARLRCSPMKGHSHVYWYRQLPEEGLKFMVYLQKENIIDESGMPKERFSAEFPKEGPSILRIQQVVRGDSAAYFCASSVTVPGGNNEQFFGPGTRLTVL.